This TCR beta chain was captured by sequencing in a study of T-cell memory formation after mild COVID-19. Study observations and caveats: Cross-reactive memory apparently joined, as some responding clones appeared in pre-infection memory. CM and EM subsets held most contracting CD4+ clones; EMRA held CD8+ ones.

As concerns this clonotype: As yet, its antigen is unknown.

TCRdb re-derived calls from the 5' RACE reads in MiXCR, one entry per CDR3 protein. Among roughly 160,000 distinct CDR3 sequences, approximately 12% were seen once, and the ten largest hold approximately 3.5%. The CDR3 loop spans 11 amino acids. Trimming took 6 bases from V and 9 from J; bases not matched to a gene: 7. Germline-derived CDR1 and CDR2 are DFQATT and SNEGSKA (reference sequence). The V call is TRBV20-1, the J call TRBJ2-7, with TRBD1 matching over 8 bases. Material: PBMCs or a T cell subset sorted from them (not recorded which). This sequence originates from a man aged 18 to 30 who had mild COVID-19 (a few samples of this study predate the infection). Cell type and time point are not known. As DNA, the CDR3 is TGCAGTGCACAGACAGGGGTTCGGCAGTACGTC. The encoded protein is CSAQTGVRQYV.